The rows below give T cell receptor beta chains drawn from one sample of a study of chemoradiotherapy in HPV16-positive cancers. Sequencing was performed with immunoSEQ multiplex PCR; in TCRdb, only in-frame clones are kept and a portion is missing. The data contain several thousand clones, 81% of them singletons. The sequenced sample was tumor tissue, obtained from a patient who underwent chemoradiotherapy. Receptor source: a human donor with HPV-associated anogenital cancer. Each CDR3 is given with its conserved first and last residue. A D gene is named only where the DNA matches it firmly. For some rows the clone size is stated as once, few or many, or as a class when expanded; others skip it.

15 TRBJ2-2 NA TRBV2 NA CASSGSAGGTGELFF TGTGCCAGCAGTGGCAGTGCTGGTGGCACCGGGGAGCTGTTTTTT
14 TRBJ2-1 NA TRBV28 NA CASHRDLNYNEQFF TGTGCCAGCCACCGGGACTTAAACTACAATGAGCAGTTCTTC
16 TRBJ2-3 TRBD2 TRBV18 once CASSPPSGGLTDTQYF TGTGCCAGCTCACCCCCTAGCGGGGGGTTGACAGATACGCAGTATTTT
15 TRBJ2-1 NA TRBV11-3 NA CASSAPGREYNEQFF TGTGCCAGCAGCGCACCGGGACGCGAGTACAATGAGCAGTTCTTC
15 TRBJ2-7 TRBD2 TRBV28 NA CASSLLLAGGTEQYF TGTGCCAGCAGTTTATTATTAGCGGGAGGGACCGAGCAGTACTTC
17 TRBJ1-1 NA TRBV30 NA CAWSVKVAGLRITEAFF TGTGCCTGGAGTGTAAAAGTGGCGGGGCTTCGGATCACTGAAGCTTTCTTT
15 TRBJ2-1 NA TRBV7-2 NA CASSLDATVYNEQFF TGTGCCAGCAGCTTAGACGCGACTGTGTACAATGAGCAGTTCTTC
13 TRBJ1-2 NA TRBV2 NA CASSPDSNYGYTF TGTGCCAGCAGTCCCGACAGCAACTATGGCTACACCTTC
13 TRBJ1-1 NA TRBV7-2 NA CASSAGYGTEAFF TGTGCCAGCAGCGCAGGGTACGGCACTGAAGCTTTCTTT
15 TRBJ1-6 NA TRBV2 once CASSGASGSNSPLHF TGTGCCAGCAGTGGGGCCTCGGGCTCAAATTCACCCCTCCACTTT
15 TRBJ2-1 TRBD1 TRBV7-7 NA CASSQDRALYNEQFF TGTGCTAGCAGCCAGGACAGGGCGCTTTACAATGAGCAGTTCTTC
15 TRBJ2-1 NA TRBV5-8 NA CASSLGGASYNEQFF TGTGCCAGCAGCTTGGGAGGGGCCTCCTACAATGAGCAGTTCTTC
14 TRBJ1-1 TRBD1 TRBV2 NA CASSGDRLNTEAFF TGTGCCAGCAGCGGGGACAGGCTCAACACTGAAGCTTTCTTT
14 TRBJ1-6 TRBD1 TRBV7-9 few CASSSGQGNSPLHF TGTGCCAGCAGCTCGGGACAGGGAAATTCACCCCTCCACTTT
14 TRBJ1-3 NA TRBV30 once CAWSVGGTGNTIYF TGTGCCTGGAGTGTGGGGGGGACTGGAAACACCATATATTTT
15 TRBJ2-3 TRBD2 TRBV28 NA CASSFLAGATDTQYF TGTGCCAGCAGTTTCCTAGCGGGGGCCACAGATACGCAGTATTTT
17 TRBJ2-7 TRBD2 TRBV5-1 once CASSLAAGTSGSYEQYF TGCGCCAGCAGCTTGGCGGCTGGGACTAGCGGCTCCTACGAGCAGTACTTC
16 TRBJ1-1 NA TRBV19 NA CASSTARRVLDTEAFF TGTGCCAGTAGTACGGCTCGCCGGGTTTTGGACACTGAAGCTTTCTTT
13 TRBJ1-1 NA TRBV27 NA CASSEQGRTEAFF TGTGCCAGCAGTGAACAGGGACGCACTGAAGCTTTCTTT
15 TRBJ2-7 TRBD2 TRBV28 NA CASSRQHGTTYEQYF TGTGCCAGCAGTAGGCAACACGGGACTACCTACGAGCAGTACTTC
17 TRBJ2-1 NA TRBV6-4 NA CASSDSRGGETGGEQFF TGTGCCAGCAGTGACTCTAGGGGGGGGGAAACCGGCGGCGAGCAGTTCTTC
14 TRBJ1-4 NA TRBV7-2 NA CASRRSLLREKLFF TGTGCCAGCAGGCGCAGTCTACTTCGGGAAAAACTGTTTTTT
15 TRBJ1-3 NA TRBV11-3 NA CASSVGTGTGNTIYF TGTGCCAGCAGCGTTGGTACAGGGACTGGAAACACCATATATTTT
15 TRBJ1-6 TRBD1 TRBV30 NA CAWNGQGASNSPLHF TGTGCCTGGAACGGACAGGGCGCCTCAAATTCACCCCTCCACTTT
15 TRBJ1-1 NA TRBV5-8 NA CASSLAGRPATEAFF TGTGCCAGCAGCTTGGCCGGCAGACCGGCCACTGAAGCTTTCTTT
16 TRBJ2-1 NA TRBV23-1 NA CASSPFPLSSYNEQFF TGCGCCAGCAGTCCCTTCCCTTTAAGCTCCTACAATGAGCAGTTCTTC
15 TRBJ2-7 NA TRBV21-1 NA CASSSQGAQRDEQYF TGTGCCAGCAGCTCACAGGGGGCACAACGGGACGAGCAGTACTTC
16 TRBJ1-1 TRBD1 TRBV19 NA CATKTGVRSGDTEAFF TGTGCCACTAAGACAGGGGTGCGTTCTGGTGACACTGAAGCTTTCTTT
17 TRBJ2-3 NA TRBV28 NA CASSSPRGTASTDTQYF TGTGCCAGCAGTTCCCCCCGGGGGACAGCTAGCACAGATACGCAGTATTTT
11 TRBJ2-1 NA TRBV10-2 NA CASTRGNEQFF TGCGCCAGCACGCGGGGCAATGAGCAGTTCTTC
16 TRBJ2-5 NA TRBV6-1 NA CASSDSRTAYQETQYF TGTGCCAGCAGTGATTCTCGGACAGCCTACCAAGAGACCCAGTACTTC
14 TRBJ1-5 NA TRBV6-1 few CASRDKTFEQPQHF TGTGCCAGCCGGGACAAGACGTTCGAACAGCCCCAGCATTTT
14 TRBJ1-2 NA TRBV6-1 NA CASSEVFGRDGYTF TGTGCCAGCAGTGAAGTATTCGGGAGGGATGGCTACACCTTC
14 TRBJ2-7 NA TRBV11-2 NA CASSLNPKDYEQYF TGTGCCAGCAGCTTAAACCCTAAAGACTACGAGCAGTACTTC
15 TRBJ2-1 NA TRBV13 NA CASSLDPGSYNEQFF TGTGCCAGCAGCTTAGACCCGGGCTCCTACAATGAGCAGTTCTTC
15 TRBJ2-5 TRBD1 TRBV6-6 NA CASSRVIQGGETQYF TGTGCCAGCAGTCGAGTAATACAGGGGGGAGAGACCCAGTACTTC
15 TRBJ2-7 TRBD1 TRBV9 NA CASSSRQGTGHEQYF TGTGCCAGCAGCTCCCGACAGGGGACAGGACACGAGCAGTACTTC
13 TRBJ1-5 NA TRBV10-2 NA CASKGTGVGPQHF TGCGCCAGCAAAGGGACGGGGGTCGGGCCCCAGCATTTT
18 TRBJ2-2 TRBD2 TRBV13 NA CASSLGLAGGPGTGELFF TGTGCCAGCAGCTTAGGACTAGCGGGGGGGCCCGGCACCGGGGAGCTGTTTTTT
14 TRBJ2-2 NA TRBV11-3 NA CASSLDPFTGELFF TGTGCCAGCAGCTTAGATCCATTCACCGGGGAGCTGTTTTTT
15 TRBJ2-5 NA TRBV18 NA CASSPQRTALETQYF TGTGCCAGCTCACCCCAAAGGACAGCCTTGGAGACCCAGTACTTC
12 TRBJ2-7 TRBD1 TRBV6-5 NA CATGTGTYEQYF TGTGCCACAGGGACAGGGACCTACGAGCAGTACTTC
16 TRBJ2-1 NA TRBV5-6 NA CASSRSRFSSYNEQFF TGTGCCAGCAGCCGATCAAGGTTCAGCTCCTACAATGAGCAGTTCTTC
11 TRBJ2-5 NA TRBV29-1 NA CSTAWRETQYF TGCAGCACAGCCTGGAGGGAGACCCAGTACTTC